A selection of T cell receptor beta chains follows, all from one sample in a study of shared clonotypes between healthy human individuals. Produced via immunoSEQ multiplex PCR; TCRdb's table is partial and in-frame only. The sample carries some 1 million clones, about 75% recorded once. The sequencing sample was made of memory CD4+ T cells sorted from blood. These receptors all come from a man aged 18 to 29 in good health. Each CDR3 is given without its conserved first and last residue.

j_call v_call cdr3_aa
TRBJ1-1 TRBV5-1 ASSLGQRTNEAF
TRBJ2-7 TRBV7-2 ASSLDSLAGAEQY
TRBJ1-1 TRBV6-5 ASSYSRRTEAF
TRBJ2-1 TRBV9 ASSVQTGGNEQF
TRBJ1-2 TRBV2 ASKRGESNYGYT
TRBJ2-1 TRBV14 ASSQVRASGSSLLGEQF
TRBJ1-1 TRBV30 AWSGQGSVGNTEAF
TRBJ1-1 TRBV7-2 ASSPWGTYATEAF
TRBJ2-5 TRBV11-2 ASSLAGETQY
TRBJ2-3 TRBV5-4 ASSLPGGDTQY
TRBJ2-1 TRBV19 ASSIEGSVYNEQF
TRBJ1-5 TRBV28 ASRGEQGSNQPQH
TRBJ1-5 TRBV28 ASRDGGAQPQH
TRBJ1-1 TRBV30 AWTPAGIEAF
TRBJ2-5 TRBV7-9 ASSLEGARETQY
TRBJ2-7 TRBV7-2 ASSLDGTSSSYEQY
TRBJ2-3 TRBV5-1 ASSLETSGGADTQY
TRBJ2-7 TRBV4-3 ASSQETGFFEQY
TRBJ2-3 TRBV12-5 ASARRGANTDTQY
TRBJ2-5 TRBV7-8 ASSLVPADQETQY
TRBJ1-6 TRBV19 ASSITGTPTSPLH
TRBJ2-7 TRBV29-1 SVEEGRYEQY
TRBJ2-7 TRBV2 ASRLDGSVEQY
TRBJ2-2 TRBV5-1 ASSLGGQNTGELF
TRBJ1-1 TRBV4-1 ASSQVGGKANTEAF
TRBJ2-1 TRBV11-1 ASSLDRPEGQF
TRBJ2-7 TRBV2 ASSEESSGSVPP
TRBJ2-7 TRBV10-3 AISESDYEQY
TRBJ1-4 TRBV7-9 ASSLPGLRQSTNEKLF
TRBJ2-7 TRBV7-8 ASSPYGLGTLIYEQY
TRBJ2-3 TRBV10-3 ATGTSGITDTQY
TRBJ1-4 TRBV27 ASGRDTTFEKLF
TRBJ2-3 TRBV27 ASRDRITDTQY
TRBJ1-4 TRBV6-6 ASSYSDLRDGEKLF
TRBJ2-5 TRBV11-3 ASSLGGGVGETQY
TRBJ2-2 TRBV25-1 ASRDDTGELF
TRBJ2-1 TRBV27 ASSLYPNGVGDEQF
TRBJ1-2 TRBV27 ASSLEGANYGYT
TRBJ2-2 TRBV10-3 AISDSRGVNTGELF
TRBJ2-3 TRBV5-6 ASSFQGISTDTQY
TRBJ1-1 TRBV11-2 ASSGNTEAF